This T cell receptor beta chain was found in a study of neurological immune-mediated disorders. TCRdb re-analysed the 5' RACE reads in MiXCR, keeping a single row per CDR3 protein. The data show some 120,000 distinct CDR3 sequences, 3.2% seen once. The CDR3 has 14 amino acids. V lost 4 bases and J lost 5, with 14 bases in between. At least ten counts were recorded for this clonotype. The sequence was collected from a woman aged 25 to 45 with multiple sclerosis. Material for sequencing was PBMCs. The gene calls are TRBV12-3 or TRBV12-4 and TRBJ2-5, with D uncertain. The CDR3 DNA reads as TGTGCCAGCAGTTCCCCCGGAGTCCAGGAGACCCAGTACTTC. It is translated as CASSSPGVQETQYF.